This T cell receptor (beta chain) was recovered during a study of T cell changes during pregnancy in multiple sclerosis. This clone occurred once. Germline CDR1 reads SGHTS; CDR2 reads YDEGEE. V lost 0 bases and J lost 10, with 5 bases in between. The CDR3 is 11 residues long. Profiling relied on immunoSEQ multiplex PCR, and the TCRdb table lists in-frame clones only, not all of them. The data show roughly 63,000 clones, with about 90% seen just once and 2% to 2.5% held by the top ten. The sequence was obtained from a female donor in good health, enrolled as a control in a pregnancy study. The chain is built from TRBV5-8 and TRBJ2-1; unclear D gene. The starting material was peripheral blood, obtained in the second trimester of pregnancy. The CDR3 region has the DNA TGTGCCAGCAGCTTGGCTTTCGAGCAGTTCTTC. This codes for CASSLAFEQFF. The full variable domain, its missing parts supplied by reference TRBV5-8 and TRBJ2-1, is EAGVTQSPTHLIKTRGQQATLRCSPISGHTSVYWYQQALGLGLQFLLWYDEGEERNRGNFPPRFSGRQFPNYSSELNVNALELEDSALYLCASSLAFEQFFGPGTRLTVL.